Below are 9 T cell receptor beta chains sequenced from a single sample in a study of T cell repertoires in cytomegalovirus infection. Their antigens are not known. TCRdb recomputed calls from the reads with MiXCR, one row per CDR3 protein. Of about 130,000 distinct CDR3 sequences in the sample, 20% to 30% were seen once. The sample taken for sequencing was PBMCs, sequenced either directly or after in vitro stimulation (not recorded which). These receptors were obtained from a human donor in good health (CMV status not recorded). Some clones in this sample may be carry-over from other donors' samples.

The V call is TRBV29-1, the J call TRBJ2-6, with 10 bases identical to TRBD1. The V and J ends lost 4 bases and 1 base, in that order; junction bases with no gene match: 4. CDR1 and CDR2 from the germline V gene are SQVTM and ANQGSEA. The CDR3 loop spans 16 amino acids. CDR3 DNA: TGCAGCGTTGTCGGGACAGGGGTTTCTGGGGCCAACGTCCTGACTTTC. Translating it yields CSVVGTGVSGANVLTF. Full variable domain (rest looked up from reference TRBV29-1 and TRBJ2-6): SAVISQKPSRDICQRGTSLTIQCQVDSQVTMMFWYRQQPGQSLTLIATANQGSEATYESGFVIDKFPISRPNLTFSTLTVSNMSPEDSSIYLCSVVGTGVSGANVLTFGAGSRLTVL.

This clonotype has just a few counts. The chain joins TRBV12-3 or TRBV12-4 to TRBJ1-1; TRBD1 aligns across 7 bases. The CDR3 runs 19 residues. V lost 3 bases and J lost 5; bases outside the gene matches: 21. Written as DNA, the CDR3 is TGTGCCAGCAGTTTCTTTCCGGACGAGACGAACAGGGGTCGGACTGAAGCTTTCTTT. It translates to CASSFFPDETNRGRTEAFF.

This clonotype has at least ten counts. The chain carries TRBV7-2 and TRBJ2-1; the D gene is possibly TRBD2 (5 bases). Germline CDR1 is SGHTA and CDR2 is FQGNSA. The CDR3 is 17 amino acids. The CDR3 nucleotides are TGTGCTCCCCCCCGGCGGGCTTCCCGAAGCTCCTACAATGAGCAGTTCTTC. This translates into CAPPRRASRSSYNEQFF.

The V gene is TRBV18, the J gene TRBJ2-5; unclear D gene. CDR3 size: 12 residues. Germline assignment: CDR1 KGHSH and CDR2 LQKENI. Trimming left V 6 bases short and J 0 bases short, with 5 bases between. As DNA, the CDR3 is TGTGCCAGCTCGGAGTACCAAGAGACCCAGTACTTC. This encodes CASSEYQETQYF.

This clonotype has a handful of counts. The chain recombines TRBV7-8 with TRBJ1-4, with D hard to call. Per germline, CDR1 SGHVS and CDR2 FQNEAQ. The CDR3 contains 16 residues. The V end lost 5 bases, the J end lost 0 bases, and 13 bases lay between the germline ends. CDR3 amino acids: CASSPGWAATNEKLFF. CDR3 nucleotide sequence: TGTGCCAGCAGCCCGGGTTGGGCAGCAACTAATGAAAAACTGTTTTTT.

The chain is built from TRBV5-6 and TRBJ1-6, with D hard to call. The V gene's germline CDR1 is SGHDT and CDR2 YYEEEE. V shed 1 base and J shed 8 bases, with 10 bases lying between them. CDR3 size: 14 residues. The CDR3 DNA is TGTGCCAGCAGCTTGTGGGCGGGATATTCACCCCTCCACTTT. Translation: CASSLWAGYSPLHF.

This clonotype was seen a handful of times. The rearrangement joins TRBV6-5 to TRBJ1-1; D is ambiguous. V was trimmed by 0 bases and J by 0 bases, leaving 8 bases between them. CDR1 is MNHEY, CDR2 SVGAGI, per germline. This CDR3 is built from 15 residues. The DNA of the CDR3 is TGTGCCAGCAGTTACTCGAATGTCATGAACACTGAAGCTTTCTTT. Its translation is CASSYSNVMNTEAFF.

A few counts support this clonotype. This chain joins TRBV11-2 and TRBJ2-1, with no clear D. CDR1 is SGHAT and CDR2 is FQNNGV in the germline V gene. The CDR3 spans 13 residues. V gave up 5 bases and J gave up 1 base, with 6 bases separating them. CDR3 amino acids: CASSQNSYNEQFF. DNA for the CDR3: TGTGCCAGCAGCCAGAATTCCTACAATGAGCAGTTCTTC.

This sequence joins TRBV29-1 and TRBJ2-1; D is undetermined. The ends were cut back, 5 bases at V and 0 bases at J, with 11 bases in the middle. The V gene's germline CDR1 is SQVTM and CDR2 ANQGSEA. The CDR3 runs to 14 residues. The CDR3 DNA is TGCAGCGTTCCACTCTTAAGCTCCTACAATGAGCAGTTCTTC. This codes for CSVPLLSSYNEQFF.